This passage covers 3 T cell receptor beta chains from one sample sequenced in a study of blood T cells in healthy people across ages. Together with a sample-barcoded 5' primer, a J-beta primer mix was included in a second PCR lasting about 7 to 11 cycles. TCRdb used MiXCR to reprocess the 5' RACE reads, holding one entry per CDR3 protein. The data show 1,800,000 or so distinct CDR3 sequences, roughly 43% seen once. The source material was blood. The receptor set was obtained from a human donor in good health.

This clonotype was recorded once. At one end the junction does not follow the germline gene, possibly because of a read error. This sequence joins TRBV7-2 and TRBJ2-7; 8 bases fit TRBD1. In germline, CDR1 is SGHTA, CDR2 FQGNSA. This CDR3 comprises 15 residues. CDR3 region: CASRRTGLSSYKQYF. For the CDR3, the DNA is TGTGCCAGCAGAAGGACAGGGCTGAGCTCCTACAAGCAGTACTTC.

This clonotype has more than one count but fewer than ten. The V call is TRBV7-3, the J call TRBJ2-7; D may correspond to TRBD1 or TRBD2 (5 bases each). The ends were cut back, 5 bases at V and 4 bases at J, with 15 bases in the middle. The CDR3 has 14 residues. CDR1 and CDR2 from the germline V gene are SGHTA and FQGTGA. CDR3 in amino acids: CASSRTGAHYEQYF. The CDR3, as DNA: TGTGCCAGCAGCCGTACCGGGGCGCATTACGAGCAGTACTTC.

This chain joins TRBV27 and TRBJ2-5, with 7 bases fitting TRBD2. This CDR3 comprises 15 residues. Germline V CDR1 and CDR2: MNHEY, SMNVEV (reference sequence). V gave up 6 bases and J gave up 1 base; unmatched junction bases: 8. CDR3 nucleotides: TGTGCCAGCAGCAAAATAGCGGGTTTCCAAGAGACCCAGTACTTC. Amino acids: CASSKIAGFQETQYF.